A selection of T cell receptor beta chains follows, all from one sample in a study of T cells in narcolepsy. The method was immunoSEQ multiplex PCR; TCRdb's version includes in-frame clones alone and lacks a portion of them. The sample yields about 33,000 clones, about 90% seen once. The sample taken for sequencing was CD45RA- memory CD4+ T cells from PBMCs. The receptors stem from a human donor with narcolepsy. The CDR3 runs from the conserved cysteine through the conserved F or W.

j_call v_call cdr3_aa
TRBJ1-2 TRBV7-2 CASSLGGLGGYTF
TRBJ2-1 TRBV4-2 CASRTSGYGSYNEQFF
TRBJ1-5 TRBV7-2 CASSLRGNQPQHF
TRBJ1-1 TRBV29-1 CSVSPHGSLRDTEAFF
TRBJ2-1 TRBV19 CASSFSGGANNEQFF
TRBJ2-1 TRBV7-3 CASSLNDENEQFF
TRBJ1-1 TRBV19 CASTPRDRGMNTEAFF
TRBJ2-7 TRBV6-5 CASSEGVYEQYF
TRBJ1-2 TRBV28 CASSFRGYGYTF
TRBJ2-5 TRBV28 CASSPQTSGTTETQYF
TRBJ1-5 TRBV10-3 CAISESKSQPQHF
TRBJ1-1 TRBV7-9 CASSLAAGGRLARTLF
TRBJ2-3 TRBV19 CASRRASGSSTDTQYF
TRBJ2-5 TRBV4-2 CASSQDLGAGGETQYF
TRBJ1-4 TRBV2 CASSEGEARIEKLFF
TRBJ2-7 TRBV19 CASSIDSNPSYEQYF
TRBJ2-1 TRBV30 CAWNKGTGYNEQFF
TRBJ1-1 TRBV19 CASRQMNTEAFF
TRBJ1-2 TRBV27 CASSLSGGTGVDYGYTF
TRBJ2-7 TRBV6-5 CASIEVWGQQYF
TRBJ1-4 TRBV27 CASRLDRFNEKLFF
TRBJ1-2 TRBV19 CASSIGGADLLGYTF
TRBJ2-1 TRBV7-2 CASSLSVLAANEQFF
TRBJ2-6 TRBV19 CASSIVRIPGANVLTF
TRBJ2-2 TRBV5-1 CASSLAGEGALYTGELFF
TRBJ2-5 TRBV5-1 CASSVLQETQYF
TRBJ1-1 TRBV30 CAWSVVEAFF
TRBJ1-3 TRBV20-1 CSATGGNTIYF
TRBJ1-1 TRBV5-4 CASSLVNGAGVNTEAFF
TRBJ1-6 TRBV27 CASSFMSSYNSPLHF
TRBJ2-1 TRBV2 CASSGESGQGLF
TRBJ1-2 TRBV14 CASSQGGDRNYGYTF
TRBJ1-3 TRBV7-7 CASSFYSGNTIYF
TRBJ1-1 TRBV19 CASSKPRGQANTEAFF
TRBJ1-1 TRBV5-5 CASSLVQIMNTEAFF
TRBJ2-7 TRBV5-5 CASSLGGSGAAYEQYF
TRBJ1-1 TRBV5-4 CASSHETEAFF
TRBJ2-6 TRBV5-4 CASSLTGANVLTF
TRBJ2-7 TRBV5-1 CASSLRLAGYEQYF
TRBJ1-1 TRBV5-1 CASSLSGRSTEAFF
TRBJ1-5 TRBV7-9 CASSSTGTNQPQHF
TRBJ1-5 TRBV7-9 CASSLVPRVGNQPQHF
TRBJ1-2 TRBV29-1 CSVDRLAGEGYTF
TRBJ2-2 TRBV9 CASSVVHGTGELFF
TRBJ2-5 TRBV20-1 CSAGRQETQYF
TRBJ2-7 TRBV29-1 CSVGPSGSHEQYF
TRBJ2-7 TRBV2 CASSATGYEQYF
TRBJ1-1 TRBV4-3 CASSQDRAPAFF
TRBJ2-5 TRBV5-4 CASSLGGYQETQYF
TRBJ1-2 TRBV21-1 CASSSRTGGYYGYTF